This TCR beta chain was found in a study of T cells in Graves' hyperthyroidism and ophthalmopathy. This clonotype was seen at least ten times. CDR3 length: 16 residues. V shed 4 bases and J shed 1 base, with 16 bases lying between them. TCR beta CDR3 sequences were amplified from RNA transcripts. The TCR CDR3 first-round RT-PCR relied on the HTBI primer set. TCRdb called the multiplex PCR reads again in MiXCR, with one record for every CDR3 protein. The sample contains about 350,000 distinct CDR3 sequences, approximately 15% of which appear only once. The sequencing sample was made of blood. The sequence derives from a woman aged 40 to 50 with Graves' ophthalmopathy. The gene calls are TRBV5-7 and TRBJ2-3; the D call may be TRBD1 or TRBD2 (5 bases each). TRBV5-7 is treated as an ORF (open reading frame) with a function not yet certain. The CDR3 DNA reads TGTGCCAGCAGCCCTGGACCGACGGGACGCACAGATACGCAGTATTTT. Its protein is CASSPGPTGRTDTQYF.